The 4 T cell receptor beta chains listed next were all sequenced from one sample in a study of blood T cell repertoires in COVID-19. The data were produced by immunoSEQ multiplex PCR, yet TCRdb's version contains in-frame clones alone and is incomplete. Of approximately 110,000 clones in the sample, 75% to 90% were seen once. What was sequenced was peripheral blood. These receptors all come from a woman of 80 years or more with acute or convalescent COVID-19.

The V call is TRBV28, the J call TRBJ2-7, with 9 bases that match TRBD1. The CDR3 length is 19 residues. The germline CDR1 and CDR2 sequences are MDHEN and SYDVKM. The J segment lost 4 bases and the V segment lost 6 bases, leaving 22 bases of the junction unmatched. CDR3 loop: CASSHRPDYRGPPPYEQYF. In DNA form, the CDR3 reads TGTGCCAGCAGCCACCGACCGGACTACAGGGGGCCCCCTCCGTACGAGCAGTACTTC. Variable domain in full (rest from reference TRBV28 and TRBJ2-7): DVKVTQSSRYLVKRTGEKVFLECVQDMDHENMFWYRQDPGLGLRLIYFSYDVKMKEKGDIPEGYSVSREKKERFSLILESASTNQTSMYLCASSHRPDYRGPPPYEQYFGPGTRLTVT.

This chain uses TRBV7-7 with TRBJ2-5, with 10 bases matching TRBD1. The CDR3 runs 15 residues. The V and J ends lost 3 bases and 0 bases, in that order; junction bases with no gene match: 1. Germline V gene sequence: CDR1 SSHAT, CDR2 FNYEAQ (reference sequence). The CDR3 sequence: CASSLGQGYQETQYF. The CDR3, as DNA: TGTGCCAGCAGCTTGGGACAGGGGTACCAAGAGACCCAGTACTTC. The entire variable domain, with the rest obtained from reference TRBV7-7 and TRBJ2-5, is as follows: GAGVSQSPRYKVTKRGQDVTLRCDPISSHATLYWYQQALGQGPEFLTYFNYEAQPDKSGLPSDRFSAERPEGSISTLTIQRTEQRDSAMYRCASSLGQGYQETQYFGPGTRLLVL.

V gene TRBV27 combines with J gene TRBJ1-1; TRBD1 matches at 10 bases. V shed 7 bases and J 2 bases; nucleotides not matched to a gene: 4. The CDR3 is 14 residues long. Germline V gene data show CDR1 as MNHEY and CDR2 as SMNVEV (reference sequence). This CDR3 is CASMDRGANTEAFF. The CDR3 nucleotides read TGTGCCAGCATGGACAGGGGGGCCAACACTGAAGCTTTCTTT.

The CDR3 sequence: CASSRRGGGLSNQPQHF. CDR3 in DNA: TGTGCCAGTAGCCGCCGCGGGGGCGGGTTGAGCAATCAGCCCCAGCATTTT. This sequence joins TRBV19 and TRBJ1-5, with D maybe TRBD1 (6 bases). In germline, CDR1 is LNHDA, CDR2 SQIVND (reference sequence). The CDR3 loop spans 17 amino acids. The germline V and J ends were trimmed by 6 bases and 1 base, with 19 bases remaining between them.